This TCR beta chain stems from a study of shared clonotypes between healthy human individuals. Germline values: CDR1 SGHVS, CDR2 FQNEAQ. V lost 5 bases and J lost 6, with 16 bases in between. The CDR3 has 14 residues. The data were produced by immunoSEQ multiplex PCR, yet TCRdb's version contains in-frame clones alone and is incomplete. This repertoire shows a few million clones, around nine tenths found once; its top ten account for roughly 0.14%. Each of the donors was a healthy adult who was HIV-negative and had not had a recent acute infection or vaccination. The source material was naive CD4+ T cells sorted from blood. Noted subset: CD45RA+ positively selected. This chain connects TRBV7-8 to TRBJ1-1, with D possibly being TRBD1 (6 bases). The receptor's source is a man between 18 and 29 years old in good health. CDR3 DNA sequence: TGTGCCAGCAGCCTAGGGGGGACCTGGGCTGAAGCTTTCTTT. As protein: CASSLGGTWAEAFF.